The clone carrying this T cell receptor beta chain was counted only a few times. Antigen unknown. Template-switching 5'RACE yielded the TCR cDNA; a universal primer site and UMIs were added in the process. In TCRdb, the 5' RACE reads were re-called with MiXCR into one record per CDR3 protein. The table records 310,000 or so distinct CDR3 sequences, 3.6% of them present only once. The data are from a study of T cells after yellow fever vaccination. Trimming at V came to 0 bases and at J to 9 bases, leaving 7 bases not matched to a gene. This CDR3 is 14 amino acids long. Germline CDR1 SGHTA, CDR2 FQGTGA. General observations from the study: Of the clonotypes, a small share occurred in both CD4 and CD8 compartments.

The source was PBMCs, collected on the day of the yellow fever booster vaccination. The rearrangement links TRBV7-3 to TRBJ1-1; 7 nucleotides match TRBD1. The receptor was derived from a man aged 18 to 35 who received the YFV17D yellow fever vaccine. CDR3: CASSLTRDRDKAFF. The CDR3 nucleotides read TGTGCCAGCAGCTTAACGCGGGACAGAGACAAAGCTTTCTTT.